This TCR beta chain was recovered during a study of blood T cell repertoires in COVID-19. Turning to the study itself: In each case, the material was cDNA or gDNA derived from T cells, B-cell-depleted T cells, or PBMCs.

Recruited during active infection, patients (from Seattle) were subsequently followed longitudinally. In the original workflow: Reference gene primers were amplified, and this amplification served to estimate nucleated cell counts. This table comes from immunoSEQ multiplex PCR, and its TCRdb copy is limited to in-frame clones, with some not included. V and J calls and clone size are copied from that table; D and trimming were computed from the DNA. The sample records over 90,000 clones, about 85% being singletons. This CDR3 is built from 12 residues. Germline V gives CDR1 SGHDT, CDR2 YYEEEE. The V end was cut by 4 bases, the J end by 9 bases, with 11 bases between.

The source is a woman in her forties or fifties with COVID-19, enrolled during active disease. The specimen sequenced was peripheral blood. The chain has TRBV5-6 and TRBJ2-1; perhaps TRBD1 as D (5 bases). The CDR3 DNA is TGTGCCAGCAGCAACTCAGGGTTTGAGCAGTTCTTC. Protein sequence: CASSNSGFEQFF.